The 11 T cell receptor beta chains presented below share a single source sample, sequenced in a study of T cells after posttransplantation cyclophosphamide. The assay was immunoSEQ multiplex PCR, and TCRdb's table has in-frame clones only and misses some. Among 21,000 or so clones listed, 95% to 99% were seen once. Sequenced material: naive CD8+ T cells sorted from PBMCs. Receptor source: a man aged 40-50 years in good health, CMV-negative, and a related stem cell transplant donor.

The CDR3 DNA reads TGTGCCACCGGGACAGTTAATTTCGGGACCTACGAGCAGTACTTC. It yields the protein CATGTVNFGTYEQYF. The chain joins TRBV6-5 to TRBJ2-7; TRBD1 matches at 7 bases. Germline trimming cut 10 bases from V and 2 bases from J; bases unmatched to any gene: 14. Germline CDR1 is MNHEY and CDR2 is SVGAGI. The CDR3 is made up of 15 amino acids.

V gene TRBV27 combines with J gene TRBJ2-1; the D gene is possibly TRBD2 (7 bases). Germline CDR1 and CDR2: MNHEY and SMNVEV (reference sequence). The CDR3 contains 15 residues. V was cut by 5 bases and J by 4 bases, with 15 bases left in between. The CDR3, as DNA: TGTGCCAGCAGTAATATCGGGGGGCCGTACAATGAGCAGTTCTTC. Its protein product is CASSNIGGPYNEQFF.

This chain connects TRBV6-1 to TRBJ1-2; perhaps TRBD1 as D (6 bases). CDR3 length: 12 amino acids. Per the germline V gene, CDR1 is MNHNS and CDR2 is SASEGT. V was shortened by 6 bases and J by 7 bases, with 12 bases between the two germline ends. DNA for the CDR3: TGTGCCAGCAGGAGGGGGTCGGTTGGCTACACCTTC. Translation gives CASRRGSVGYTF.

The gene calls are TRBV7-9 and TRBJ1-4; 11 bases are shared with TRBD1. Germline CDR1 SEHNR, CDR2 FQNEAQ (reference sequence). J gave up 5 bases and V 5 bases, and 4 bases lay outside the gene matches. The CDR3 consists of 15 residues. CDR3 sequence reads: CASSPRDRGNEKLFF. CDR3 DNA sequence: TGTGCCAGCAGCCCCAGGGACAGGGGGAATGAAAAACTGTTTTTT.

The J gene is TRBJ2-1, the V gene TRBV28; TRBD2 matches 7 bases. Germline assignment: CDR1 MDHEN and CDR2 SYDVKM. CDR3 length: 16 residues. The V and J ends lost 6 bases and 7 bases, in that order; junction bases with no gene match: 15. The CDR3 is CASSPYVRESLNEQFF. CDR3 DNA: TGTGCCAGCAGCCCTTACGTGCGGGAGAGTTTGAATGAGCAGTTCTTC.

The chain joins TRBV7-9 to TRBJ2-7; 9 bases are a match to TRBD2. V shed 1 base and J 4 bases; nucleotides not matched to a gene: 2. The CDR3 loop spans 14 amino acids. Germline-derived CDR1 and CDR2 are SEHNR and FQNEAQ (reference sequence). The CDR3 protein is CASSLGTSVYEQYF. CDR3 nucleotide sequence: TGTGCCAGCAGCTTAGGGACTAGCGTATACGAGCAGTACTTC.

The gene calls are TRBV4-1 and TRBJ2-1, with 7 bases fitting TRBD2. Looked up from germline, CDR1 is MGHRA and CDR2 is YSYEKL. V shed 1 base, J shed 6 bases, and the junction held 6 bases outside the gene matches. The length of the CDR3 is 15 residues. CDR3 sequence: CASSQGGREGNEQFF. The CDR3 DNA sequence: TGCGCCAGCAGCCAAGGAGGGAGGGAGGGCAATGAGCAGTTCTTC.

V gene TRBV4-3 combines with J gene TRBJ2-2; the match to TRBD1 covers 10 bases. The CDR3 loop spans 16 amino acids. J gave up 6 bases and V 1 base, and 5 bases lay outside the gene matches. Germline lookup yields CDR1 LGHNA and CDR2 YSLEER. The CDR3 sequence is CASSQVVTGGSGELFF. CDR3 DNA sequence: TGCGCCAGCAGCCAAGTTGTGACAGGGGGCTCCGGGGAGCTGTTTTTT.

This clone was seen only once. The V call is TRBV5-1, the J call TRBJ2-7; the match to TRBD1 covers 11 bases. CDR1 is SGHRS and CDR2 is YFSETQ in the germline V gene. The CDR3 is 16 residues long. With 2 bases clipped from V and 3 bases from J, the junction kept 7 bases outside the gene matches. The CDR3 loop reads CASSLSGTGGFYEQYF. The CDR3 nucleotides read TGCGCCAGCAGCTTATCCGGGACAGGGGGATTCTACGAGCAGTACTTC.

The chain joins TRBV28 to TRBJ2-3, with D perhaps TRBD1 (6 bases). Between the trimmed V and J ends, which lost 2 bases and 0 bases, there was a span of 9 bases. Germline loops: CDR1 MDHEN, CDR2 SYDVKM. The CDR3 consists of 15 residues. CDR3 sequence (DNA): TGTGCCAGCAGTTTAGGACAGTTCAGCACAGATACGCAGTATTTT. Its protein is CASSLGQFSTDTQYF.

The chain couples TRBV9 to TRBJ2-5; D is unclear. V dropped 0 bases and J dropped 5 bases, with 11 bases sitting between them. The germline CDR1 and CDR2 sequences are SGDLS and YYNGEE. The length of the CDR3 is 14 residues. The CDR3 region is CASSVGLRKETQYF. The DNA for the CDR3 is TGTGCCAGCAGCGTAGGACTTCGGAAGGAGACCCAGTACTTC.